The 16 T cell receptor beta chains below come from one sample, sequenced in a study of tumor-infiltrating lymphocytes in primary liver carcinoma. The roughly 18-32 mg bulk tissue piece was not sorted before simultaneous RNA and DNA extraction. From roughly 0.45 ug total RNA, TCR beta cDNA was generated with a primer in the constant region. Libraries covering TCR beta were generated through three nested multiplex PCR rounds (using a slightly modified ARM-PCR). Rounds one and two of PCR, each of 10 cycles, were primed with TRBV1-TRBV30 forward primers and a C-beta reverse primer. TCRdb re-derived calls from the multiplex PCR reads in MiXCR, one entry per CDR3 protein. The data hold fewer than 250,000 distinct CDR3 sequences, with around 85% observed a single time. The specimen was tumor tissue from primary liver carcinoma. The receptors come from a man aged 40-55 years with primary liver carcinoma and hepatitis B virus infection.

Remarks on this clonotype: An end of the junction does not agree with germline; a read error may underlie this. This chain uses TRBV28 with TRBJ2-1; maybe TRBD1 (6 bases). The V gene's germline CDR1 is MDHEN and CDR2 SYDVKM. The CDR3 length is 15 residues. CDR3 in DNA: TGCGCCAGCAGTTTAGTTGGGACATCTGGGAATGGGCAGTTCTTC. Residues: CASSLVGTSGNGQFF.

Turning to this clonotype: The CDR3 end shows no conserved phenylalanine or tryptophan, and so a read error is likely. The DNA is left out, because the CDR3 cannot be placed on it with certainty; the CDR3 is given as TCRdb lists it. The rearrangement uses TRBV11-3 and TRBJ2-1. The length of the CDR3 is 12 amino acids, counting both ends. Germline CDR1 SGHNT, CDR2 YENEEA. The CDR3 loop reads CASSLNGNEEFI.

Regarding this clonotype: Relative to the germline gene, one junction end is altered; a read error may explain this. The rearrangement joins TRBV4-3 to TRBJ2-7, with D possibly matching TRBD1 (5 bases). Germline V CDR1 and CDR2: LGHNA, YSLEER. This CDR3 is built from 15 residues. The CDR3: CASSQDKGNCYEQYF. The CDR3 DNA reads TGTGCCAGCAGTCAAGATAAGGGGAACTGCTACGAGCAGTACTTC.

Worth noting for this clonotype: This is likely a read error, given that the CDR3 carries no conserved phenylalanine or tryptophan at its end. The chain is built from TRBV5-1 and TRBJ2-1; D may be TRBD1 or TRBD2 (6 bases each). Per germline, CDR1 SGHRS and CDR2 YFSETQ. This CDR3 is 12 amino acids long. CDR3 nucleotide sequence: TGTGCCAGCAGCTTAGGGGGGAATGAGCAGTTCTTA. Its protein product is CASSLGGNEQFL.

In regard to this clonotype: No conserved phenylalanine or tryptophan ends this CDR3, so it is likely a read error. The chain carries TRBV28 and TRBJ1-2; no definite D call. The CDR3 contains 13 residues. The V end was cut by 6 bases, the J end by 8 bases, with 16 bases between. Germline CDR1 and CDR2: MDHEN and SYDVKM. CDR3 DNA sequence: TGTGCCAGCAGCGACGGAACTACTCGAGGCTACACCTTA. This translates into CASSDGTTRGYTL.

This clonotype was found many times. The J gene is TRBJ2-7, the V gene TRBV29-1; TRBD2 matches at 14 bases. Germline CDR1 reads SQVTM; CDR2 reads ANQGSEA. This CDR3 spans 14 amino acids. V lost 6 bases to trimming and J lost 5 bases; unmatched junction nucleotides: 6. In nucleotides, the CDR3 is TGCAGCGTCCGGACTAGCGGGAGGAGCCACGAGCAGTACTTC. Residues: CSVRTSGRSHEQYF.

The chain links TRBV20-1 to TRBJ2-1; 12 bases match TRBD2. The CDR3 has 17 amino acids. J lost 4 bases, V lost 8 bases, and 15 bases had no gene match. The germline gives CDR1 DFQATT, CDR2 SNEGSKA (reference sequence). The CDR3 spells CSTMTSGGLSSYNEQFF. Here the CDR3 DNA reads TGCAGTACTATGACTAGCGGGGGCCTGAGCTCGTACAATGAGCAGTTCTTC.

The rearrangement joins TRBV7-8 to TRBJ2-7; 7 positions agree with TRBD2. This CDR3 region has 13 residues. V shed 4 bases, J shed 12 bases, and the junction held 12 bases outside the gene matches. Germline V lookup: CDR1 SGHVS, CDR2 FQNEAQ. CDR3 residues: CASSYTSAYEWYF. Here the CDR3 DNA reads TGTGCCAGCAGCTATACTAGCGCCTACGAGTGGTACTTC.

The V gene is TRBV29-1, the J gene TRBJ1-2, with D hard to call. The CDR3 has 12 residues. Trimming took off 7 bases at V and 11 bases at J, with 20 bases between the two ends. Germline V gives CDR1 SQVTM, CDR2 ANQGSEA. The CDR3 region has the DNA TGCAGCGGAGGAGGATTGAACAATCGTTACACCTTC. This translates into CSGGGLNNRYTF.

The rearrangement joins TRBV29-1 to TRBJ2-4; D is unresolved. CDR1 and CDR2 from the germline V gene are SQVTM and ANQGSEA. Trimming left V 5 bases short and J 7 bases short, with 15 bases between. This CDR3 region has 13 residues. Here the CDR3 DNA reads TGCAGCGTTAAGGAACCCAGTCGTAACATTCAGTACTTC. This translates into CSVKEPSRNIQYF. The complete variable domain, with remaining parts taken from reference TRBV29-1 and TRBJ2-4, reads SAVISQKPSRDICQRGTSLTIQCQVDSQVTMMFWYRQQPGQSLTLIATANQGSEATYESGFVIDKFPISRPNLTFSTLTVSNMSPEDSSIYLCSVKEPSRNIQYFGAGTRLSVL.

About this clonotype: The junction does not match germline at one end; this may be a read error. J is TRBJ1-2 and V is TRBV11-1; D call uncertain. This CDR3 is built from 14 residues. Germline V lookup: CDR1 SGHAT, CDR2 FQDESV (reference sequence). CDR3 nucleotide sequence: TGTGCCAGGAGCTTAAGCCTAATGGACTATGGCTACACCTTC. Residues: CARSLSLMDYGYTF.

This clonotype has a single count. The CDR3 region is CALHTWGAETQYF. The CDR3 coding sequence is TGTGCCTTACACACATGGGGGGCAGAGACCCAGTACTTC. The chain employs TRBV30 and TRBJ2-5; the D call may be TRBD1 or TRBD2 (6 bases each). Trimming took 7 bases from V and 4 from J, leaving 16 bases between them. This CDR3 comprises 13 residues. The germline V gene has CDR1 GTSNPN and CDR2 SVGIG (reference sequence).

This clonotype was counted once. The gene calls are TRBV11-1 and TRBJ2-3; TRBD1 or TRBD2 may be the D gene (5 bases each). Looked up from germline, CDR1 is SGHAT and CDR2 is FQDESV (reference sequence). The V and J ends lost 4 bases and 3 bases respectively, with 26 bases between them. The CDR3 extends over 19 amino acids. CDR3 DNA sequence: TGTGCCAGCAGCTCTGGGGGAAACTCTGTTGTAGCCCGTACAGATACGCAGTATTTT. It yields the protein CASSSGGNSVVARTDTQYF.

This clonotype came up many times. The rearrangement joins TRBV6-1 to TRBJ1-4, with a possible D match to TRBD1 (5 bases). Trimming left V 4 bases short and J 3 bases short, with 27 bases between. Per the germline V gene, CDR1 is MNHNS and CDR2 is SASEGT. The CDR3 length is 20 residues. Here the CDR3 DNA reads TGTGCCAGCAGTGCGTTTCTTTTCGGGGCAGCACTTACTGCTAATGAAAAACTGTTTTTT. This sequence encodes CASSAFLFGAALTANEKLFF.

In regard to this clonotype: Given the absence of the conserved phenylalanine or tryptophan at the CDR3 end, a read error is likely. The chain uses TRBV5-1 and TRBJ1-1, with D possibly matching TRBD1 (5 bases). The CDR3 totals 13 residues. Trimming stripped 5 bases from V and 5 bases from J, with 13 bases between. The germline gives CDR1 SGHRS, CDR2 YFSETQ. For the CDR3, the DNA is TGCGCCAGCAGTTCCCAGGGAGATACTGAAGCTTTCTAT. It translates to CASSSQGDTEAFY.

The rearrangement uses TRBV6-2 or TRBV6-3 and TRBJ2-2; 9 nucleotides line up with TRBD1. Germline CDR1 is MNHEY and CDR2 is SVGEGT. The trim removed 5 bases at V and 15 bases at J, leaving 19 bases unmatched. The CDR3 is made up of 16 amino acids. CDR3 nucleotides: TGTGCCAGCAGTCCACGGGACAGGGTAACGACCGGGAAGATGTTTTTT. As protein: CASSPRDRVTTGKMFF.